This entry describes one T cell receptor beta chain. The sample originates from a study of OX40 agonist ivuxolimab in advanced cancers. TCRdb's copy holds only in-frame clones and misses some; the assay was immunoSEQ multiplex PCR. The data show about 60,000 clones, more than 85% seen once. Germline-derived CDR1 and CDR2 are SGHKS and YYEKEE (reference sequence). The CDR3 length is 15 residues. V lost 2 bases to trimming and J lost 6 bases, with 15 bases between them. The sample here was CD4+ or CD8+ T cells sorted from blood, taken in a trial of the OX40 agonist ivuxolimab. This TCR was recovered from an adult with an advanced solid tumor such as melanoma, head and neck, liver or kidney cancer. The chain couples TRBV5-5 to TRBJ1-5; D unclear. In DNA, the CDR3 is TGTGCCAGCAGCTTAGACCCCTTAAGGACTCAGCCCCAGCATTTT. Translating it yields CASSLDPLRTQPQHF.